This T cell receptor (beta chain) was captured by sequencing in a study of blood T cells in healthy people across ages. This CDR3 region has 15 residues. V gave up 5 bases and J gave up 3 bases; unmatched junction bases: 6. Germline lookup yields CDR1 MGHDK and CDR2 SYGVNS. A sample-barcoded 5' primer and a J-beta primer mix were used in a second PCR of about 7 to 12 cycles. Each CDR3 protein is one row after TCRdb ran MiXCR on the 5' RACE reads. The profile covers some 560,000 distinct CDR3 sequences, with roughly a quarter appearing a single time and 3% to 4.5% taken by the ten largest. This clonotype showed up just a few times. The same sample was also studied in work on T cells of mothers and their children.

The source of this sequence is a boy aged 2-15 years in good health. The chain employs TRBV25-1 and TRBJ2-5; TRBD2 aligns across 10 bases. Sequenced: blood. The CDR3 DNA follows: TGTGCCAGCAGTAAGGGACTAGCGAGAGAAGAGACCCAGTACTTC. Its protein is CASSKGLAREETQYF. The whole variable domain, remainder taken from reference TRBV25-1 and TRBJ2-5, is EADIYQTPRYLVIGTGKKITLECSQTMGHDKMYWYQQDPGMELHLIHYSYGVNSTEKGDLSSESTVSRIRTEHFPLTLESARPSHTSQYLCASSKGLAREETQYFGPGTRLLVL.